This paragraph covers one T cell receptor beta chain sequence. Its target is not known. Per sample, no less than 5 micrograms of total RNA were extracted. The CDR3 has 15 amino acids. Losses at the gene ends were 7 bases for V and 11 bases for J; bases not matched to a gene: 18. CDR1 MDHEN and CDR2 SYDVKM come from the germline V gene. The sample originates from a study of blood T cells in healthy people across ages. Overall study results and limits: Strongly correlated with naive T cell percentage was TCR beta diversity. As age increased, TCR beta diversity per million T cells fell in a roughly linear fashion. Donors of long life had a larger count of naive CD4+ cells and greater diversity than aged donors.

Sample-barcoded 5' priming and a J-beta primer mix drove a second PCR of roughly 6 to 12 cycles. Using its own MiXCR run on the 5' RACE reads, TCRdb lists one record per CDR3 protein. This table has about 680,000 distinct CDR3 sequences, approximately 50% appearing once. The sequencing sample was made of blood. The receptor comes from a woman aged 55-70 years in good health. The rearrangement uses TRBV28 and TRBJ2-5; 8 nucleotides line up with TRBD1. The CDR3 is CASTSQGAHKNEQYF. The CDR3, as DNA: TGTGCCAGCACCTCCCAGGGGGCGCATAAAAATGAGCAGTACTTC.